Listed here are 31 T cell receptor beta chains from one sample, sequenced in a study of a mutant IDH1 vaccine in newly diagnosed glioma. This sample's time point: baseline, week 1 (first vaccination visit). Indicated treatment: pre-vaccination baseline after standard-of-care therapy. The assay was immunoSEQ multiplex PCR, and TCRdb's table has in-frame clones only and misses some. Among tens of thousands of clones listed, about 83% were seen once. The sequencing here drew on PBMCs, taken from a glioma patient treated with radiotherapy, temozolomide or both. The receptors originated from a woman between 40 and 50 years old with glioma.

The chain carries TRBV7-9 and TRBJ1-5; D unresolved. V gave up 4 bases and J gave up 6 bases, with 10 bases separating them. Germline V lookup: CDR1 SEHNR, CDR2 FQNEAQ (reference sequence). The CDR3 covers 13 residues. DNA for the CDR3: TGTGCCAGCAGCTCCTTTTGGGGTCAGCCCCAGCATTTT. Translating it yields CASSSFWGQPQHF.

This chain connects TRBV30 to TRBJ2-3; no definite D call. From germline, CDR1 is GTSNPN and CDR2 SVGIG (reference sequence). The CDR3 has 12 residues. V was trimmed by 3 bases and J by 0 bases, leaving 4 bases between them. Here the CDR3 DNA reads TGTGCCTGGAGGAGCAGCACAGATACGCAGTATTTT. This codes for CAWRSSTDTQYF. The full variable domain, with the rest looked up from reference TRBV30 and TRBJ2-3, is SQTIHQWPATLVQPVGSPLSLECTVEGTSNPNLYWYRQAAGRGLQLLFYSVGIGQISSEVPQNLSASRPQDRQFILSSKKLLLSDSGFYLCAWRSSTDTQYFGPGTRLTVL.

The chain combines TRBV7-9 with TRBJ1-1; TRBD1 might be the D (5 bases). V lost 2 bases and J 1 base, leaving 5 bases between the germline ends. CDR3 length equals 13 residues. Germline V gene data show CDR1 as SEHNR and CDR2 as FQNEAQ (reference sequence). This CDR3 is CASSLRGNTEAFF. The CDR3 DNA sequence: TGTGCCAGCAGCTTAAGGGGGAACACTGAAGCTTTCTTT.

The chain is built from TRBV10-3 and TRBJ1-6; D not certain. The ends were cut back, 4 bases at V and 7 bases at J, with 17 bases in the middle. This CDR3 contains 16 residues. Looked up from germline, CDR1 is ENHRY and CDR2 is SYGVKD. The CDR3 coding sequence is TGTGCCATCAGTGGACCGAGCCCCCAAAGGAATTCACCCCTCCACTTT. Translating it yields CAISGPSPQRNSPLHF.

This clone has a handful of counts. V gene TRBV5-1 combines with J gene TRBJ2-2, with a tentative D call TRBD2 (5 bases). The CDR3 loop spans 15 amino acids. V lost 4 bases to trimming and J lost 1 base, with 11 bases between them. Germline CDR1 reads SGHRS; CDR2 reads YFSETQ. This chain's CDR3 is CASSPRAGNTGELFF. The CDR3 DNA reads as TGCGCCAGCAGCCCTCGGGCGGGGAACACCGGGGAGCTGTTTTTT.

The CDR3 DNA reads TGCGCCAGCAGCTTGGGGGCAGGGAGCTCCTACAATGAGCAGTTCTTC. It codes for CASSLGAGSSYNEQFF. The V call is TRBV5-1, the J call TRBJ2-1; D tentatively reads TRBD1 or TRBD2 (5 bases each). V was pared by 0 bases and J by 0 bases, with 10 bases between. CDR3 length: 16 residues. Germline CDR1 SGHRS, CDR2 YFSETQ.

The table lists this clone with a count of one. The chain uses TRBV30 and TRBJ2-7; possible D gene TRBD1, 5 bases. CDR1 GTSNPN and CDR2 SVGIG come from the germline V gene (reference sequence). This CDR3 has 14 amino acids. V was clipped by 3 bases and J by 6 bases, with 18 bases between them. The CDR3 reads CAWSPQGPPSEQYF. DNA of the CDR3: TGTGCCTGGAGCCCCCAGGGCCCCCCCTCCGAGCAGTACTTC.

V gene TRBV27 combines with J gene TRBJ1-5; weak D call: TRBD1 (6 bases). The CDR3 is 14 amino acids. The V gene's germline CDR1 is MNHEY and CDR2 SMNVEV (reference sequence). V was pared by 5 bases and J by 4 bases, with 12 bases between. The CDR3 reads CASSQGIANQPQHF. The CDR3 region has the DNA TGTGCCAGCAGTCAGGGGATAGCGAATCAGCCCCAGCATTTT.

This clone has just a few counts. The chain has TRBV6-1 and TRBJ1-4; D not certain. The V end was cut by 2 bases, the J end by 0 bases, with 7 bases between. CDR1 is MNHNS, CDR2 SASEGT, per germline. The CDR3 is 15 amino acids. Here the CDR3 reads CASSEQVSTNEKLFF. CDR3 DNA sequence: TGTGCCAGCAGTGAACAGGTGTCAACTAATGAAAAACTGTTTTTT.

The gene calls are TRBV6-1 and TRBJ2-2; no reliable D call. V dropped 6 bases and J dropped 3 bases, with 5 bases sitting between them. There are 12 residues in the CDR3. CDR1 and CDR2 from the germline V gene are MNHNS and SASEGT. The DNA for the CDR3 is TGTGCCAGCAGAATAGACACCGGGGAGCTGTTTTTT. Translation gives CASRIDTGELFF.

The chain couples TRBV11-2 to TRBJ1-2, with 10 nucleotides matching TRBD1. V dropped 4 bases and J dropped 3; count of bases not matched to a gene: 17. In germline, CDR1 is SGHAT, CDR2 FQNNGV. The CDR3 spans 19 residues. CDR3 bases: TGTGCCAGCAGCTCCGTTAGGTTGATTGACAGGGGGCGAGACTATGGCTACACCTTC. As protein: CASSSVRLIDRGRDYGYTF.

The chain links TRBV6-1 to TRBJ1-6; no firm D call. V was shortened by 8 bases and J by 9 bases, with 20 bases between the two germline ends. There are 15 residues in the CDR3. The germline CDR1 and CDR2 sequences are MNHNS and SASEGT. The CDR3 region is CASHPDGAGVSPLHF. The CDR3 DNA is TGTGCCAGCCATCCGGACGGCGCTGGGGTTTCACCCCTCCACTTT.

In DNA, the CDR3 is TGCGCCAGCAGCTTGGGGGGGGCGCGGAACACTGAAGCTTTCTTT. Translated, it gives CASSLGGARNTEAFF. This chain connects TRBV5-1 to TRBJ1-1; TRBD1 is a possible D gene (6 bases). This CDR3 comprises 15 residues. CDR1 and CDR2 from the germline V gene are SGHRS and YFSETQ. V was clipped by 0 bases and J by 1 base, with 10 bases between them.

This chain connects TRBV6-5 to TRBJ2-1; the D is unclear. CDR3 length equals 14 residues. The V end was cut by 0 bases, the J end by 3 bases, with 6 bases between. Germline assignment: CDR1 MNHEY and CDR2 SVGAGI. The CDR3 region has the DNA TGTGCCAGCAGTTACTCGAGAATCTACAATGAGCAGTTCTTC. This translates into CASSYSRIYNEQFF.

V usage is TRBV5-1 and J usage is TRBJ1-4; maybe TRBD1 (5 bases). The germline V gene has CDR1 SGHRS and CDR2 YFSETQ. This CDR3 is 18 amino acids long. Trimming removed 4 bases from V and 0 bases from J, with 19 bases in between. CDR3 bases: TGCGCCAGCAGCCCCGGGACCCGTATTACTGCAACTAATGAAAAACTGTTTTTT. Translation: CASSPGTRITATNEKLFF.

The chain joins TRBV7-2 to TRBJ1-4; D call uncertain. This CDR3 is built from 13 residues. In germline, CDR1 is SGHTA, CDR2 FQGNSA. Trimming stripped 1 base from V and 7 bases from J, with 7 bases between. CDR3 DNA sequence: TGTGCCAGCAGCTTAGTGGAGGGTGAAAAACTGTTTTTT. Translating it yields CASSLVEGEKLFF.

The chain links TRBV15 to TRBJ1-2; D remains ambiguous. CDR1 and CDR2 from the germline V gene are LNHNV and YYDKDF (reference sequence). The CDR3 is made up of 13 amino acids. Trimming took 1 base from V and 7 from J, leaving 10 bases between them. The CDR3 protein is CATSRGPPAGYTF. The DNA for the CDR3 is TGTGCCACCAGCAGAGGACCGCCCGCTGGCTACACCTTC.

This clone has a single count. V usage is TRBV7-9 and J usage is TRBJ2-1, with TRBD1 matching over 9 bases. V shed 5 bases, J shed 4 bases, and the junction held 6 bases outside the gene matches. The CDR3 has 15 amino acids. The germline CDR1 and CDR2 sequences are SEHNR and FQNEAQ (reference sequence). CDR3 sequence reads: CASSHTGGEYNEQFF. In DNA, the CDR3 is TGTGCCAGCAGCCACACAGGGGGCGAGTACAATGAGCAGTTCTTC. The complete variable domain, with remaining parts taken from reference TRBV7-9 and TRBJ2-1, reads DTGVSQNPRHKITKRGQNVTFRCDPISEHNRLYWYRQTLGQGPEFLTYFQNEAQLEKSRLLSDRFSAERPKGSFSTLEIQRTEQGDSAMYLCASSHTGGEYNEQFFGPGTRLTVL.

The chain links TRBV15 to TRBJ2-5, with TRBD1 as a possible D gene (6 bases). The germline gives CDR1 LNHNV, CDR2 YYDKDF (reference sequence). Trimming shortened V by 1 base and J by 5 bases, and 17 bases separated the two germline ends. This CDR3 is 16 amino acids long. The CDR3 is CATSRARGNPPETQYF. DNA of the CDR3: TGTGCCACCAGCAGAGCGAGGGGGAACCCCCCGGAGACCCAGTACTTC.

This chain uses TRBV6-1 with TRBJ1-5, with D perhaps matching TRBD1 (5 bases). V lost 3 bases to trimming and J lost 9 bases, with 12 bases between them. This CDR3 has 13 amino acids. Germline loops: CDR1 MNHNS, CDR2 SASEGT. The CDR3 nucleotides are TGTGCCAGCAGTGAGGGACTGGACCGGCCCCAGCATTTT. Encoded protein: CASSEGLDRPQHF.

The V gene is TRBV5-1, the J gene TRBJ1-4; weak D call: TRBD1 (5 bases). This CDR3 comprises 15 residues. CDR1 is SGHRS, CDR2 YFSETQ, per germline. The V end was cut by 9 bases, the J end by 2 bases, with 17 bases between. The CDR3 coding sequence is TGCGCCACCAAATTTGGGCCAGGGACTAATGAAAAACTGTTTTTT. Translating it yields CATKFGPGTNEKLFF.

The rearrangement joins TRBV5-1 to TRBJ2-5, with D unclear. Trimming took 2 bases from V and 0 from J, leaving 8 bases between them. This CDR3 contains 14 residues. The V gene's germline CDR1 is SGHRS and CDR2 YFSETQ. CDR3 DNA: TGCGCCAGCAGCTTCAGAACAAACCAAGAGACCCAGTACTTC. Encoded protein: CASSFRTNQETQYF.

The chain recombines TRBV10-3 with TRBJ2-4; no definite D call. The germline V and J ends were trimmed by 3 bases and 8 bases, with 8 bases remaining between them. The CDR3 length is 12 residues. The germline CDR1 and CDR2 sequences are ENHRY and SYGVKD. Here the CDR3 DNA reads TGTGCCATCAGTGAAGGAAGGGACATTCAGTACTTC. The encoded protein is CAISEGRDIQYF.

The J gene is TRBJ1-4, the V gene TRBV5-1, with D hard to call. CDR1 and CDR2 from the germline V gene are SGHRS and YFSETQ. CDR3 length equals 14 residues. V lost 0 bases and J lost 13, with 16 bases in between. CDR3 region: CASSLERGDGGLFF. In nucleotides, the CDR3 is TGCGCCAGCAGCTTGGAACGGGGTGACGGCGGACTGTTTTTT. The full variable domain, rest sourced from reference TRBV5-1 and TRBJ1-4, is KAGVTQTPRYLIKTRGQQVTLSCSPISGHRSVSWYQQTPGQGLQFLFEYFSETQRNKGNFPGRFSGRQFSNSRSEMNVSTLELGDSALYLCASSLERGDGGLFFGSGTQLSVL.

The chain employs TRBV29-1 and TRBJ1-4, with D maybe TRBD1 (6 bases). V dropped 6 bases and J dropped 8 bases, with 10 bases sitting between them. CDR1 and CDR2 (germline): SQVTM, ANQGSEA. This CDR3 is built from 11 residues. CDR3: CSVQGREKLFF. DNA of the CDR3: TGCAGCGTACAGGGAAGGGAAAAACTGTTTTTT.

The chain joins TRBV5-5 to TRBJ1-1, with D unresolved. Germline lookup yields CDR1 SGHKS and CDR2 YYEKEE (reference sequence). With 0 bases removed from V and 11 bases from J, the gap between germline ends came to 14 bases. The CDR3 runs to 13 residues. CDR3 region: CASSLGGKEGAFF. Written as DNA, the CDR3 is TGTGCCAGCAGCTTGGGCGGTAAGGAGGGCGCTTTCTTT.

This chain connects TRBV5-1 to TRBJ1-5; 7 positions agree with TRBD1. CDR1 and CDR2 (germline): SGHRS, YFSETQ. The CDR3 is 13 residues long. The V gene end was trimmed by 0 bases and the J gene end by 6 bases; junction bases not matched to a gene: 0. The DNA for the CDR3 is TGCGCCAGCAGCTTGGAGGGGGCTCAGCCCCAGCATTTT. It encodes CASSLEGAQPQHF.

This chain joins TRBV7-8 and TRBJ2-7; 9 nucleotides agree with TRBD2. The CDR3 is 14 residues long. Per the germline V gene, CDR1 is SGHVS and CDR2 is FQNEAQ. The J segment lost 2 bases and the V segment lost 4 bases, leaving 3 bases of the junction unmatched. The CDR3 protein is CASSSSGATYEQYF. The CDR3 DNA is TGTGCCAGCAGCTCTAGCGGGGCCACCTACGAGCAGTACTTC.

CDR3 nucleotide sequence: TGCGCCAGCAGTGTACAGGGGGCGGACACCGGGGAGCTGTTTTTT. It codes for CASSVQGADTGELFF. The rearrangement joins TRBV10-2 to TRBJ2-2, with 9 bases matching TRBD1. This CDR3 spans 15 amino acids. Germline V gives CDR1 WSHSY, CDR2 SAAADI. Losses at the gene ends were 4 bases for V and 3 bases for J; bases not matched to a gene: 3.

The V call is TRBV5-6, the J call TRBJ1-5; 7 bases are a match to TRBD1. This CDR3 is 13 amino acids long. J lost 6 bases, V lost 5 bases, and 5 bases had no gene match. CDR1 is SGHDT, CDR2 YYEEEE, per germline. The CDR3 is CASSRTGGQPQHF. As DNA, the CDR3 is TGTGCCAGCAGTAGGACAGGCGGTCAGCCCCAGCATTTT.

The V gene is TRBV23-1, the J gene TRBJ1-5; TRBD1 aligns across 9 bases. TRBV23-1 has ORF status, its function being uncertain. This CDR3 has 16 amino acids. After removal of 6 bases from V and 3 bases from J, the junction contained 9 bases not matched to a gene. In DNA, the CDR3 is TGCGCCAGCAGCCCAGACCGGACAGGGGACAATCAGCCCCAGCATTTT. Translated, it gives CASSPDRTGDNQPQHF.